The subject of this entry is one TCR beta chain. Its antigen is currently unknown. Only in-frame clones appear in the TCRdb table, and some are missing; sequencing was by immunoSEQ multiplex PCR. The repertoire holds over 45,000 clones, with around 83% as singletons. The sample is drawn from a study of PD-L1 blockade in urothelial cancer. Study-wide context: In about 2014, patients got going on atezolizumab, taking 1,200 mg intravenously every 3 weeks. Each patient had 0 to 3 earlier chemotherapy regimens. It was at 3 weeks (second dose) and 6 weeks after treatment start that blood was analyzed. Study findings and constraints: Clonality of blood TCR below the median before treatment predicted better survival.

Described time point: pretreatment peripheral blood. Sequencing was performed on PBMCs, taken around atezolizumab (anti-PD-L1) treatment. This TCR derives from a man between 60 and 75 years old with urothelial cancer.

CDR3 sequence: CASSIDQGSNQPQHF. DNA of the CDR3: TGTGCCAGTAGTATTGATCAGGGGAGCAATCAGCCCCAGCATTTT. The rearrangement links TRBV19 to TRBJ1-5, with TRBD1 as a possible D gene (6 bases). The V end lost 3 bases, the J end lost 1 base, and 10 bases lay between the germline ends. The CDR3 loop spans 15 amino acids. Germline assignment: CDR1 LNHDA and CDR2 SQIVND (reference sequence).